This T cell receptor beta chain was captured by sequencing in a study of response to subunit inactivated influenza vaccine (dated by TCRdb to the late 2010s). At the level of the whole study: Deep quantitative T cell receptor repertoire profiling was used in the study to track responses to a trivalent subunit inactivated influenza vaccine. Overall study results and their limits: The authors suggested that each seasonal influenza vaccination may recruit only a limited number of new T cells.

To note about this clonotype: Its antigen is unknown. No quality values exist for individual bases; no much larger clone is one base distant.

To prepare the library, RT-PCR was applied. The data were produced on an Illumina HiSeq 2500. The public reads were quality trimmed at Q25 with fastp and then assembled into clones with MiXCR by TCRdb, keeping productive beta chains. CDR3 protein duplicates are merged, each entry listing the most common genes and DNA. This sample comprises fewer than 250,000 distinct CDR3 sequences, roughly an eighth of them detected only once. The top ten hold approximately 24% of the sample. The junction carries 13 bases between V and J, which are trimmed by 0 bases and 1 base respectively. The germline V gene gives CDR1 as LGHNA and CDR2 as YNFKEQ. Spanning cysteine to phenylalanine, the CDR3 consists of 18 amino acids. The kept DNA is CDR3 alone, 54 bases in frame from the first base.

Recombination linked TRBV4-2 to TRBJ2-6; the D element could tentatively be TRBD1 or TRBD2, as 5 bases agree for each. The TCR sequence derives from a man aged 50 to 59 who received an inactivated influenza vaccine. Donor details come from another sample of the same person, matched by shared clones. This specimen was CD8+ T cells sorted from PBMCs, taken about 5 days after vaccination. The nucleotides read TGTGCCAGCAGCCAAGAGGGACCACCAAGTTCTGGGGCCAACGTCCTGACTTTC. It translates to CASSQEGPPSSGANVLTF.